This TCR beta chain was recovered during a study of persistence of HIV-infected CD4 T cells (dated by TCRdb to the early 2020s). Background on the whole study: The study isolated CMV- and HIV-1 Gag-responding CD4+ T cells from ART-treated individuals to examine antigen-driven clonal expansion of HIV-1-infected cells. The median time participants had been on suppressive ART was eight to nine years. Peripheral blood samples of up to about 200 mL were obtained at multiple time points, with the exception of two participants, for whom leukapheresis was performed at a single time point. The clonality of all cells in each sorted population was assessed by TCRbeta sequencing, whereas the clonality of infected cells was assessed by proviral sequencing. In the cross-participant TCR cluster analysis, about eight participants were included for CMV and roughly 7 participants were included for Gag.

General conclusions and limits of the study: Degenerate expanded CDR3beta sequences were enriched in antigen-responding cells, suggesting convergent selection of CD4+ responses to CMV and Gag. Within the same sorted populations, how oligoclonal the TCRs were correlated with how oligoclonal the proviruses were. Significantly lower TCRbeta richness was observed in CMV- and Gag-responding cells than in anti-CD3/anti-CD28-responding cells, and higher oligoclonality was observed in CMV-responding cells than in CD3/CD28-stimulated and Gag-responding cells. Only a small number of individuals took part in the study, and the range of antigens tested was limited. Bulk TCR analyses could not be limited to the rare CMV-responding cells that actually contained HIV-1 proviruses.

Via the germline V gene (reference sequence), CDR1 is LGHDT and CDR2 YNNKEL. Reading from cysteine to phenylalanine, the CDR3 counts 13 amino acids. The sequence is cut down to CDR3 DNA, 39 bases in frame from base 1. Trimming takes 4 bases from V and 18 bases from J, and the germline ends sit 19 bases apart. The treatment or condition tag for this specimen amounts to: suppressive antiretroviral therapy. A pool of overlapping 15-mer peptides from HIV-1 Gag, at 0.85 to 1 ug per peptide per mL, was used to stimulate the cells. Nonresponding CD40L-negative CD69-negative CD45RO-high memory CD4+ T cells were sorted as memory populations depleted of antigen-responding cells. Participants were HIV-1-infected adults who started suppressive ART during chronic infection. For at least 4 years, participants had undetectable plasma HIV-1 RNA, below 50 copies/mL. To be included, participants needed a CD4+ T cell count above 400 cells/uL and a positive CMV serology. Before stimulation, PBMCs were isolated using density centrifugation and then depleted of CD8+ T cells. Stimulation of CD8-depleted PBMCs was carried out for more than 15 hours with anti-CD28/CD49d costimulation, CD40-blocking antibody and enfuvirtide, to prevent new infections. Cells were sorted on a Beckman Coulter MoFlo Legacy or XDP sorter, with propidium iodide excluding dead cells. The QIAamp DNA Mini Kit was used for genomic DNA extraction from samples above one million cells, and the Quick-DNA Microprep Kit was used otherwise.

About this clone itself: The antigen this receptor binds is unknown. No base quality information exists; no much larger clone differs at one position.

The immunoSEQ hsTCRB assay version 4, run in survey mode, was used to sequence TCRbeta repertoires from genomic DNA. Genomic DNA was diluted to about 9 ng/uL, and up to roughly 1 ug per sample was used for TCRbeta sequencing. In the authors' own workflow: TCRbeta data analysis was done in ImmunoSeq Analyzer 3.0, and diversity was calculated on productive nucleotide rearrangements. Lower-bound TCR diversity was estimated with the improved Chao index, and clonality with the Gini coefficient using the Immunarch R package. Nucleotide rearrangements that differed but encoded the same CDR3beta amino acid sequence were counted as separate clonotypes. Differential abundance analysis identified TCRbeta sequences significantly enriched in antigen-responding cells relative to anti-CD3/anti-CD28-activated cells. GLIPH2 grouped TCRs by predicted peptide-MHC specificity, both within each participant and across combined participant data sets. TCRdb's version of the immuneACCESS table is confined to in-frame rearrangements and falls short of the full clone set. An unresolved V gene accounts for under half of the shortfall where checked; the remainder is of unknown origin. That table furnishes V, J and clone size, whereas the DNA furnished D and trimming. The sample table lists 36,000 or so clones, approximately 78% of them with a count of one. The ten largest clones capture around 1% of the sample.

This TCR was recovered from an adult with HIV. The donor label of this sample is uncertain. Rearrangement joined TRBV3-1 (or the pseudogene TRBV3-2) to TRBJ1-6, with the D gene not clear enough to name. Here the sequenced sample was cultured CD4+ T cells from PBMCs, taken from a patient who received antiretroviral therapy. The sample's cell subset or site label, decoded: CD40L-CD69- CD45RO-high memory CD4 T cells not responding to Gag peptides. The DNA sequence is given as TGTGCCAGCAGCCCAACGATTCGGACTCTCCCCCACTTT. It encodes CASSPTIRTLPHF.